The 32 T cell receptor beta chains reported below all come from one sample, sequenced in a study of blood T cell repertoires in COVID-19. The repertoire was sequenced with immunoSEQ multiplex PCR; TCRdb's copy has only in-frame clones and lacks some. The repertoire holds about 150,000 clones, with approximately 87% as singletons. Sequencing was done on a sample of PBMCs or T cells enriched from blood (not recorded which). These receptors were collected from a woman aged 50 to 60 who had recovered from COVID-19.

The CDR3 protein is CASSGRTDTQYF. The DNA for the CDR3 is TGTGCCAGCAGCGGCCGCACAGATACGCAGTATTTT. This chain joins TRBV7-9 and TRBJ2-3; D is uncertain. The CDR3 length is 12 residues. Trimming left V 5 bases short and J 1 base short, with 4 bases between. Per the germline V gene, CDR1 is SEHNR and CDR2 is FQNEAQ (reference sequence).

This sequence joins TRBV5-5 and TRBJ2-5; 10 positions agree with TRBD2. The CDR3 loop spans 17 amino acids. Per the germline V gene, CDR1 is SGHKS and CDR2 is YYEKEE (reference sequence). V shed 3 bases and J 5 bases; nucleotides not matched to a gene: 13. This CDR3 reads CASSSVGLARMRETQYF. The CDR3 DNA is TGTGCCAGCAGCTCGGTGGGACTAGCGAGGATGCGGGAGACCCAGTACTTC.

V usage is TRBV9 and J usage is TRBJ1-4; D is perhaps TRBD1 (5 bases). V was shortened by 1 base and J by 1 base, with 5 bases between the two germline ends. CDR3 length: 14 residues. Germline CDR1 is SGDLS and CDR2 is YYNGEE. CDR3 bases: TGTGCCAGCAGCGTACAGGGAACTAATGAAAAACTGTTTTTT. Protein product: CASSVQGTNEKLFF.

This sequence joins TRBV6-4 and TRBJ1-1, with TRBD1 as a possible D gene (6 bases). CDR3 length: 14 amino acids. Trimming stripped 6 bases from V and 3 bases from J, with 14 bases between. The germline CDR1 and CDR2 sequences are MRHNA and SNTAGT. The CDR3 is CASRKGDRDTEAFF. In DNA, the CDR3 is TGTGCCAGCAGGAAGGGGGACCGGGACACTGAAGCTTTCTTT.

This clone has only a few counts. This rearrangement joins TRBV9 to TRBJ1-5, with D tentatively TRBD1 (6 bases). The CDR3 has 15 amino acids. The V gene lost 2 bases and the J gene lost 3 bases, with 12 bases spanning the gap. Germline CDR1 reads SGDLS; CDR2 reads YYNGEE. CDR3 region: CASSVSAGANQPQHF. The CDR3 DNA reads TGTGCCAGCAGCGTGAGTGCAGGGGCCAATCAGCCCCAGCATTTT.

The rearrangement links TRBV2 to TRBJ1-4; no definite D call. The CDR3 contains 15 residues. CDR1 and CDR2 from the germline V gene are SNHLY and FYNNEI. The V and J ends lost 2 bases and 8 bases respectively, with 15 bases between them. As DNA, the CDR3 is TGTGCCAGCAGTGAACCAAGAGGGAGGAACGAAAAACTGTTTTTT. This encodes CASSEPRGRNEKLFF.

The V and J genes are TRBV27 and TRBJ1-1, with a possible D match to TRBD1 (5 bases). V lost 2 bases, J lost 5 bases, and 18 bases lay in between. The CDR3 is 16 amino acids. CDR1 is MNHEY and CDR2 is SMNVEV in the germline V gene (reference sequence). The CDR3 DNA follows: TGTGCCAGCAGTTTAGGTGCCAGGGAACAAGGAACTGAAGCTTTCTTT. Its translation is CASSLGAREQGTEAFF.

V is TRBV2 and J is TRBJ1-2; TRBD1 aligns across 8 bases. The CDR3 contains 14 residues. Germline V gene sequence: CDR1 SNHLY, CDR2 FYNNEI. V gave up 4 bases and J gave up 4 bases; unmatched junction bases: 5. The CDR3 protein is CASSVQGALYGYTF. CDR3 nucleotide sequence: TGTGCCAGCAGTGTGCAGGGGGCTCTCTATGGCTACACCTTC. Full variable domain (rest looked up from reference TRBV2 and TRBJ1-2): EPEVTQTPSHQVTQMGQEVILRCVPISNHLYFYWYRQILGQKVEFLVSFYNNEISEKSEIFDDQFSVERPDGSNFTLKIRSTKLEDSAMYFCASSVQGALYGYTFGSGTRLTVV.

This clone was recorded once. CDR3 sequence: CASSESGGNYGYTF. The CDR3, as DNA: TGTGCCAGCAGTGAATCAGGGGGAAACTATGGCTACACCTTC. The V gene is TRBV6-1, the J gene TRBJ1-2; 7 bases agree with TRBD1. Germline CDR1 MNHNS, CDR2 SASEGT. CDR3 length: 14 amino acids. V was clipped by 2 bases and J by 2 bases; unmatched bases: 2.

The CDR3 spells CASSSGQAIPYNEQFF. The CDR3, as DNA: TGCGCCAGCAGCTCGGGACAGGCCATACCCTACAATGAGCAGTTCTTC. V gene TRBV5-1 combines with J gene TRBJ2-1; 8 nucleotides agree with TRBD1. The CDR3 has 16 amino acids. V lost 3 bases and J lost 2; bases outside the gene matches: 7. Germline-derived CDR1 and CDR2 are SGHRS and YFSETQ.

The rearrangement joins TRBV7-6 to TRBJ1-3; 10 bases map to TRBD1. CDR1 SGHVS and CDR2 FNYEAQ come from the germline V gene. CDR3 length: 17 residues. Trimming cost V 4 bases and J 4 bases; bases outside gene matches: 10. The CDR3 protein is CASSSSGQGLYGNTIYF. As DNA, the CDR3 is TGTGCCAGCAGCTCGTCGGGACAGGGGTTGTACGGAAACACCATATATTTT.

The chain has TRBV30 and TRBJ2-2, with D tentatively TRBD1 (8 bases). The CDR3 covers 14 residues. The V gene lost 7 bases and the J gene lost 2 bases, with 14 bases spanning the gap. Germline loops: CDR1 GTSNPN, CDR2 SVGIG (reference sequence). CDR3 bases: TGTGCCTTCAGCGGGACAGGCAACACCGGGGAGCTGTTTTTT. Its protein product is CAFSGTGNTGELFF. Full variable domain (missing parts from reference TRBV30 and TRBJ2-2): SQTIHQWPATLVQPVGSPLSLECTVEGTSNPNLYWYRQAAGRGLQLLFYSVGIGQISSEVPQNLSASRPQDRQFILSSKKLLLSDSGFYLCAFSGTGNTGELFFGEGSRLTVL.

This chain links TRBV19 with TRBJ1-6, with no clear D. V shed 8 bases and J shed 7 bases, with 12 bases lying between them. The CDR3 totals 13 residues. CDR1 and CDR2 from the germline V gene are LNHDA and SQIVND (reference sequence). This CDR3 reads CASQRFLNSPLHF. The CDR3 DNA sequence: TGTGCCAGTCAGAGGTTCCTGAATTCACCCCTCCACTTT.

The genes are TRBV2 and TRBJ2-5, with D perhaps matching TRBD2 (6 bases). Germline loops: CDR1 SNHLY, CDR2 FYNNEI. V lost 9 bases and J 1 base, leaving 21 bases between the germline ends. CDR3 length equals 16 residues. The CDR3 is CARQRKDSGGQETQYF. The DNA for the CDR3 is TGTGCCAGACAACGCAAGGACTCCGGGGGCCAAGAGACCCAGTACTTC. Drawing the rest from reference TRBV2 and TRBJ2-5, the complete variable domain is EPEVTQTPSHQVTQMGQEVILRCVPISNHLYFYWYRQILGQKVEFLVSFYNNEISEKSEIFDDQFSVERPDGSNFTLKIRSTKLEDSAMYFCARQRKDSGGQETQYFGPGTRLLVL.

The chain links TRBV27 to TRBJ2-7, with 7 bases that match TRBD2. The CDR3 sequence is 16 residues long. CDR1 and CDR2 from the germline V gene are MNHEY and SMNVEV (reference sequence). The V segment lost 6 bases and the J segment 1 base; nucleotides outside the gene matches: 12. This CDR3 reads CASRKISGPSSYEQYF. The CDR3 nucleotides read TGTGCCAGCAGGAAAATTAGCGGGCCATCGTCCTACGAGCAGTACTTC.

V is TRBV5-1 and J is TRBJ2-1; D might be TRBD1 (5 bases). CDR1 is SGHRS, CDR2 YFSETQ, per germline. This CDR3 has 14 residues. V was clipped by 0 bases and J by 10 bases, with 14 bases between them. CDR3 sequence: CASSLVPSAGEQFF. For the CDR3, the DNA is TGCGCCAGCAGCTTGGTCCCCTCGGCAGGGGAGCAGTTCTTC.

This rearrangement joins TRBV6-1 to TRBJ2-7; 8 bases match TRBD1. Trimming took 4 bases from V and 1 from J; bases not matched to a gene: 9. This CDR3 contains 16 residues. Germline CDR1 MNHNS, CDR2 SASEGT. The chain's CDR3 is CASSVTGTGNSYEQYF. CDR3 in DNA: TGTGCCAGCAGTGTAACCGGGACAGGTAATTCCTACGAGCAGTACTTC.

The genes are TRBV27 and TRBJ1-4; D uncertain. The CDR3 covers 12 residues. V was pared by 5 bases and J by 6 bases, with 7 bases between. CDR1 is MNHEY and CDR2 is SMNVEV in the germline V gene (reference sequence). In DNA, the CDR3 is TGTGCCAGCAGTGGGGAGGATGAAAAACTGTTTTTT. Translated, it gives CASSGEDEKLFF.

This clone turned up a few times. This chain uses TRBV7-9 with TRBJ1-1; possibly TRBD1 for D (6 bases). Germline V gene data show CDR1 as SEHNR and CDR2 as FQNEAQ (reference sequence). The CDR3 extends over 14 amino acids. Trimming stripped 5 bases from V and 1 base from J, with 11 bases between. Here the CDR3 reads CASSAGQRNTEAFF. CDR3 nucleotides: TGTGCCAGCAGCGCCGGACAGAGGAACACTGAAGCTTTCTTT.

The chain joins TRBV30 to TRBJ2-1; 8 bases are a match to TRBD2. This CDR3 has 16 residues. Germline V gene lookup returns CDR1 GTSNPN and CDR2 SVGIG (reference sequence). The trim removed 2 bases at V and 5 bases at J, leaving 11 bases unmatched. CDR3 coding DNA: TGTGCCTGGAGTAACCCGGGGGGGTCCTGGAACAATGAGCAGTTCTTC. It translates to CAWSNPGGSWNNEQFF.

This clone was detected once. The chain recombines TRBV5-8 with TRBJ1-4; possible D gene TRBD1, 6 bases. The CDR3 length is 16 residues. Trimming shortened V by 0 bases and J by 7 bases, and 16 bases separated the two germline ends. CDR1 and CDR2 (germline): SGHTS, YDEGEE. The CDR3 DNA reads TGTGCCAGCAGCTTGGGACGGGGGGCGCTAGTTGAAAAACTGTTTTTT. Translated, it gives CASSLGRGALVEKLFF.

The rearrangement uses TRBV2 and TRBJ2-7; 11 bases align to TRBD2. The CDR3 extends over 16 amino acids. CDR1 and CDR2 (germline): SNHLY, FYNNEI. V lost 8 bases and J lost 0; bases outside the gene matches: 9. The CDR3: CASGSLGLAGSYEQYF. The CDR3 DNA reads TGTGCCAGCGGCTCACTTGGACTAGCGGGCTCCTACGAGCAGTACTTC. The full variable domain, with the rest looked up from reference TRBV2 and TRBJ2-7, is EPEVTQTPSHQVTQMGQEVILRCVPISNHLYFYWYRQILGQKVEFLVSFYNNEISEKSEIFDDQFSVERPDGSNFTLKIRSTKLEDSAMYFCASGSLGLAGSYEQYFGPGTRLTVT.

For the CDR3, the DNA is TGTGCCAGCAGAGGGGGCTACCAAGAGACCCAGTACTTC. As protein: CASRGGYQETQYF. The rearrangement uses TRBV6-5 and TRBJ2-5, with 7 bases aligning to TRBD1. V was pared by 6 bases and J by 0 bases, with 1 base of the junction left unmatched. CDR3 length: 13 amino acids. CDR1 and CDR2 from the germline V gene are MNHEY and SVGAGI.

As DNA, the CDR3 is TGTGCCAGCAGTTTCGCCGGGACAGGGGTGACCACTGAAGCTTTCTTT. This sequence encodes CASSFAGTGVTTEAFF. V is TRBV6-2 or TRBV6-3 and J is TRBJ1-1; 10 nucleotides agree with TRBD1. V was pared by 4 bases and J by 4 bases, with 9 bases of the junction left unmatched. Germline lookup yields CDR1 MNHEY and CDR2 SVGEGT. This CDR3 has 16 residues.

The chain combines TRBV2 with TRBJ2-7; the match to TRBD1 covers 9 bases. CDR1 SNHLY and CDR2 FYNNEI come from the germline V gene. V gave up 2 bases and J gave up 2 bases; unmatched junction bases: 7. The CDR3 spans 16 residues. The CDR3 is CASSEFATGGPYEQYF. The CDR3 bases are TGTGCCAGCAGTGAATTCGCGACAGGGGGACCCTACGAGCAGTACTTC.

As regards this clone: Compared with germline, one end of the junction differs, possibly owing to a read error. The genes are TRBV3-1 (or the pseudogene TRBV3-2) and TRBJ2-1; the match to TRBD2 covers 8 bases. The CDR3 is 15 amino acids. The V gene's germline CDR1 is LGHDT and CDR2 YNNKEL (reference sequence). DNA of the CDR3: TGTGCCAGCAGCCAAAGCCCCAGCCTGTTAGCGGGGAAGCTCTTC. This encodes CASSQSPSLLAGKLF.

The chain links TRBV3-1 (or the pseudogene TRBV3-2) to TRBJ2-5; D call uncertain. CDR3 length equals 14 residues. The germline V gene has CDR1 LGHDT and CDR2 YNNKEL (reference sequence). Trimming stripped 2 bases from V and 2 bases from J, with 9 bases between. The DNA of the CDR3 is TGTGCCAGCAGCCAATTACAGAAACAAGAGACCCAGTACTTC. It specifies CASSQLQKQETQYF.

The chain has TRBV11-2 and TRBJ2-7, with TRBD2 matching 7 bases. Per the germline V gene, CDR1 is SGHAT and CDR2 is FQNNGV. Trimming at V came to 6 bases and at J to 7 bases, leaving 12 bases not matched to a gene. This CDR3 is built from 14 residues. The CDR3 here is CASSPGLPGGEQYF. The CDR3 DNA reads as TGTGCCAGCAGTCCAGGGCTACCGGGAGGTGAGCAGTACTTC.

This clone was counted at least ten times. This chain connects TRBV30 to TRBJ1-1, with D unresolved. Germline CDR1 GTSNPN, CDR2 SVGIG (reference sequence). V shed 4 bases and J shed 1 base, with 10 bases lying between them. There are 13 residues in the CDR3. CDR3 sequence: CAWIGWQNTEAFF. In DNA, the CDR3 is TGTGCCTGGATTGGTTGGCAGAACACTGAAGCTTTCTTT. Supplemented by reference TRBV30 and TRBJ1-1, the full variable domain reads SQTIHQWPATLVQPVGSPLSLECTVEGTSNPNLYWYRQAAGRGLQLLFYSVGIGQISSEVPQNLSASRPQDRQFILSSKKLLLSDSGFYLCAWIGWQNTEAFFGQGTRLTVV.

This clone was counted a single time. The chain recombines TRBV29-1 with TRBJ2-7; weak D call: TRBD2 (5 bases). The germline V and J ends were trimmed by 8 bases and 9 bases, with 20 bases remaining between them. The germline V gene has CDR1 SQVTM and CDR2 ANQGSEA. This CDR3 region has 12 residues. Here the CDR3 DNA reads TGCAGCACTAGGACCGACTACGGGGTGCAGTACTTC. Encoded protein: CSTRTDYGVQYF.

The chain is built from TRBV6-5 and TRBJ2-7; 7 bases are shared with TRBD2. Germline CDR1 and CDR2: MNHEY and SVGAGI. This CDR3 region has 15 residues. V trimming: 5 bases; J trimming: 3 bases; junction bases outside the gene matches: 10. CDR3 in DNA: TGTGCCAGCAGTCCTGGACACGGGGGGAGCTACGAGCAGTACTTC. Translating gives CASSPGHGGSYEQYF.

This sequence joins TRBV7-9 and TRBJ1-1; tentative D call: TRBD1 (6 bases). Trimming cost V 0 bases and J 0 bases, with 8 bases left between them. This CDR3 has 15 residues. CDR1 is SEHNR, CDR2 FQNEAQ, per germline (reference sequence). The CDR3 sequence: CASSLAQGLNTEAFF. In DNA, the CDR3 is TGTGCCAGCAGCTTAGCACAGGGCCTGAACACTGAAGCTTTCTTT.